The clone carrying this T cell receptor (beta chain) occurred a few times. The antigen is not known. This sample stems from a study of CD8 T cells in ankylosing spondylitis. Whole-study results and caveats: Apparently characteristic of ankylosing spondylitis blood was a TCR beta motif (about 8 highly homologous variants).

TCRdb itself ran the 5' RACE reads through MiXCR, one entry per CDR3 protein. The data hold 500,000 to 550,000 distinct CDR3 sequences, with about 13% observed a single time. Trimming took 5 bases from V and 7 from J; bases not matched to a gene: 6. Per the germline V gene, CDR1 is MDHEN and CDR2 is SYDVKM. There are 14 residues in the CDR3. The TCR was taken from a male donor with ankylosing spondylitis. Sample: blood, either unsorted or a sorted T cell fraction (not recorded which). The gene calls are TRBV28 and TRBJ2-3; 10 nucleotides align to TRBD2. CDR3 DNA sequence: TGTGCCAGCAGTATTAGCGGGAGGTATAATACGCAGTATTTT. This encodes CASSISGRYNTQYF. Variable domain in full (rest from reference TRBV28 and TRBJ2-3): DVKVTQSSRYLVKRTGEKVFLECVQDMDHENMFWYRQDPGLGLRLIYFSYDVKMKEKGDIPEGYSVSREKKERFSLILESASTNQTSMYLCASSISGRYNTQYFGPGTRLTVL.